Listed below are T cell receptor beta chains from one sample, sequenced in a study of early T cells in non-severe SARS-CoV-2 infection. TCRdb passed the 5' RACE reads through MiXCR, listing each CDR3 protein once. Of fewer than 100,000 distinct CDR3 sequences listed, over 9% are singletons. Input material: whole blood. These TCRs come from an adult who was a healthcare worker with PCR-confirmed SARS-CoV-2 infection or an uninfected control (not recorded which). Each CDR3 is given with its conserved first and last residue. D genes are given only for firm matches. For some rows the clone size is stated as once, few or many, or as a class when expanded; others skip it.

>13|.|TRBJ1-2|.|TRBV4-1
CASSQTGSYGYTF
TGCGCCAGCAGCCAAACAGGGAGCTATGGCTACACCTTC
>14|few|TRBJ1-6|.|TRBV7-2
CASSLTRGNSPLHF
TGTGCCAGCAGCTTAACCAGGGGTAATTCACCCCTCCACTTT
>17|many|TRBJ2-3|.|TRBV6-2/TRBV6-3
CASSYSNQLRSTDTQYF
TGTGCCAGCAGTTACTCGAACCAGCTGAGGTCCACAGATACGCAGTATTTT
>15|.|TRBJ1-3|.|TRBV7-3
CASSPGGGGGNTIYF
TGTGCCAGCAGCCCCGGGGGGGGCGGTGGAAACACCATATATTTT
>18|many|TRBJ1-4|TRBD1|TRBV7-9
CASSFRTGPLDSNEKLFF
TGTGCCAGCAGCTTCAGGACAGGACCCCTTGACTCTAATGAAAAACTGTTTTTT
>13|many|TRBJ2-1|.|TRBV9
CASSERSGDEQFF
TGTGCCAGCAGCGAGCGAAGCGGAGATGAGCAGTTCTTC
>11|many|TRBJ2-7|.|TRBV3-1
CASSHLSEQYF
TGTGCCAGCAGCCATTTGAGCGAGCAGTACTTC
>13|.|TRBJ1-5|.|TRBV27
CASSVTRNQPQHF
TGTGCCAGCAGTGTAACGCGTAATCAGCCCCAGCATTTT
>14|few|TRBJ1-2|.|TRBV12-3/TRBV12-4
CASSSPGSNYGYTF
TGTGCCAGCAGTTCCCCGGGGAGTAACTATGGCTACACCTTC
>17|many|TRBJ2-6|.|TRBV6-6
CASSYLGPGSGANVLTF
TGTGCCAGCAGTTACCTTGGGCCTGGGAGTGGGGCCAACGTCCTGACTTTC
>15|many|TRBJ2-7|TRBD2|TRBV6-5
CASKITGTSAHEQYF
TGTGCCAGCAAGATCACCGGGACTAGCGCCCACGAGCAGTACTTC
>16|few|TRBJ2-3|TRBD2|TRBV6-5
CASSYSIAGAGDTQYF
TGTGCCAGCAGTTACTCGATCGCGGGAGCAGGTGATACGCAGTATTTT
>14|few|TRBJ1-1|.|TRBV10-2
CASRISGGNTEAFF
TGCGCCAGCCGGATTTCCGGGGGGAACACTGAAGCTTTCTTT
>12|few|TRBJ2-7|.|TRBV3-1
CASSQDYHEQYF
TGTGCCAGCAGCCAAGACTACCACGAGCAGTACTTC
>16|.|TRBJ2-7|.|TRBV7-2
CASSLEGGTRGYEQYF
TGTGCCAGCAGCTTAGAAGGGGGTACCCGTGGGTACGAGCAGTACTTC
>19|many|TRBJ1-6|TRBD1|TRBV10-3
CAISAGTGRKVSFDSPLHF
TGTGCCATCAGCGCCGGGACAGGGAGAAAGGTCTCGTTCGATTCACCCCTCCACTTT
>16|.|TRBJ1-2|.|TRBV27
CASSLTMKLKDYGYTF
TGTGCCAGCAGTTTAACTATGAAGCTAAAGGATTATGGCTACACCTTC
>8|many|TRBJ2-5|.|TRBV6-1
CASMGQYF
TGTGCCAGCATGGGCCAGTACTTC
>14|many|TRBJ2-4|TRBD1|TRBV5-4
CASSPDRVKNIQYF
TGTGCCAGCAGCCCGGACAGGGTCAAAAACATTCAGTACTTC
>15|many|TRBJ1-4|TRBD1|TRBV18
CASSPKTGPNEKLFF
TGTGCCAGCTCACCCAAGACAGGGCCTAATGAAAAACTGTTTTTT
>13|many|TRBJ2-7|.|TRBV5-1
CASSLPLSYEQYF
TGCGCCAGCAGCTTGCCTCTCTCCTACGAGCAGTACTTC
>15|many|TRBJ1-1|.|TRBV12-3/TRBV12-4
CASSTSSKANTEAFF
TGTGCCAGCTCAACCTCCTCGAAAGCGAACACTGAAGCTTTCTTT
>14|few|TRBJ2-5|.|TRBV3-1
CASSLRQLQETQYF
TGTGCCAGCAGCCTCCGACAGCTACAAGAGACCCAGTACTTC
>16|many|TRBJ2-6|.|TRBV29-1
CSAPLARVPGANVLTF
TGCAGCGCCCCACTAGCCCGGGTGCCTGGGGCCAACGTCCTGACTTTC
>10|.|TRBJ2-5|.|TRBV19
CASSDGTQYF
TGTGCCAGTAGTGACGGGACCCAGTACTTC
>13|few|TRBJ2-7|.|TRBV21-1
CASSFRAYYEQYF
TGTGCCAGCAGCTTCCGGGCTTACTACGAGCAGTACTTC
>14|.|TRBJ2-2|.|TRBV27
CASSSRVGTGELFF
TGTGCCAGCAGTTCCAGGGTTGGCACCGGGGAGCTGTTTTTT
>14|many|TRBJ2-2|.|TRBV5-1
CASNEGPNTGELFF
TGCGCCAGCAACGAGGGCCCGAACACCGGGGAGCTGTTTTTT
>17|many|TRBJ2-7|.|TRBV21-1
CASSIPGRGLAGVEQYF
TGTGCCAGCAGCATTCCGGGACGGGGACTAGCGGGAGTCGAGCAGTACTTC
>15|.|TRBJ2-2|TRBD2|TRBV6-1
CASSPTSGSPGELFF
TGTGCCAGCAGTCCCACTAGCGGGAGCCCCGGGGAGCTGTTTTTT
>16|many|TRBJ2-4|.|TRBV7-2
CASSPLSLNGKDIQYF
TGTGCCAGCAGTCCTCTTTCCCTTAACGGGAAAGACATTCAGTACTTC
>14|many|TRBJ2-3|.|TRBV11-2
CATSGLGSTDTQYF
TGTGCCACCAGTGGACTGGGATCCACAGATACGCAGTATTTT